These 25 T cell receptor beta chains originate from one sample sequenced in a study of naive and memory T cell subsets. Study-wide points: Naive repertoires, especially CD8, held a few larger clonotypes, possibly memory cells re-expressing CD45RA.

The antigens these receptors bind are not known. An equimolar mix of two oligonucleotides served as the beta constant-region primer for TRBC1 and TRBC2. Four rounds of PCR amplified the ligated cDNA using nested alpha and beta constant-region primers plus SP2. TCRdb ran MiXCR on the UMI-ligation and nested PCR reads and lists one entry per CDR3 protein. Of about 150,000 distinct CDR3 sequences listed, approximately 24% are singletons. Sequencing was carried out using naive CD4+ T cells from blood. These receptors came from a human donor in good health.

There are a few counts of this clonotype. J is TRBJ2-1 and V is TRBV28; a possible D gene is TRBD2 (6 bases). The V end was cut by 8 bases, the J end by 2 bases, with 13 bases between. The CDR3 is 14 residues long. Per germline, CDR1 MDHEN and CDR2 SYDVKM. For the CDR3, the DNA is TGTGCCAGCCTTGATAGCGGTCCCTACAATGAGCAGTTCTTC. This sequence encodes CASLDSGPYNEQFF.

This clonotype was seen a handful of times. CDR3 residues: CASSERGTYQETQYF. The CDR3, as DNA: TGTGCCAGCAGCGAGAGAGGAACTTACCAAGAGACCCAGTACTTC. V and J are TRBV9 and TRBJ2-5, with unresolved D. Germline V lookup: CDR1 SGDLS, CDR2 YYNGEE. This CDR3 has 15 amino acids. With 3 bases removed from V and 0 bases from J, the gap between germline ends came to 12 bases.

This clonotype was seen only a few times. A junction end diverges from the germline sequence, so it may reflect a read error. V and J are TRBV29-1 and TRBJ1-2; 7 nucleotides match TRBD1. The length of the CDR3 is 12 residues. The germline V gene encodes CDR1 SQVTM and CDR2 ANQGSEA. CDR3 coding DNA: TGCAGCGTCATCCCCTTCCCCGGGACAGTCGACTTC. It specifies CSVIPFPGTVDF.

The chain's CDR3 is CASSRLGLAGGNEQFF. The CDR3 nucleotides read TGTGCCAGCAGCCGACTTGGACTAGCGGGAGGAAATGAGCAGTTCTTC. The J gene is TRBJ2-1, the V gene TRBV14; 14 positions match TRBD2. V lost 4 bases, J lost 7 bases, and 6 bases stayed unmatched. The CDR3 totals 16 residues. CDR1 is SGHDN, CDR2 FVKESK, per germline.

This clonotype was observed a few times. The genes are TRBV28 and TRBJ2-3; TRBD1 matches at 7 bases. The germline V gene has CDR1 MDHEN and CDR2 SYDVKM. With 6 bases clipped from V and 0 bases from J, the junction kept 9 bases outside the gene matches. This CDR3 spans 16 amino acids. In nucleotides, the CDR3 is TGTGCCAGCAGCCCCCGGACAGGCACCAGCACAGATACGCAGTATTTT. Protein sequence: CASSPRTGTSTDTQYF.

This clonotype showed up many times. V gene TRBV18 combines with J gene TRBJ1-1, with 8 bases matching TRBD1. Trimming removed 3 bases from V and 8 bases from J; junction bases left unmatched: 8. The CDR3 extends over 14 amino acids. Germline CDR1 KGHSH, CDR2 LQKENI. CDR3 in DNA: TGTGCCAGCTCACCCCCGGGACAGGCCTTGGAAGCTTTCTTT. Translation gives CASSPPGQALEAFF.

In this sample, this clonotype turned up a few times. This chain links TRBV5-1 with TRBJ2-5, with TRBD2 matching over 14 bases. Germline CDR1 reads SGHRS; CDR2 reads YFSETQ. V was clipped by 2 bases and J by 4 bases; unmatched bases: 4. This CDR3 comprises 16 residues. The CDR3, as DNA: TGCGCCAGCAGCTTTGGACTAGCGGGAGGAGGAGAGACCCAGTACTTC. This sequence encodes CASSFGLAGGGETQYF.

This clonotype was detected ten times or more. This rearrangement joins TRBV20-1 to TRBJ1-1, with TRBD1 matching 7 bases. V shed 5 bases and J 8 bases; nucleotides not matched to a gene: 2. The CDR3 extends over 10 amino acids. CDR1 and CDR2 from the germline V gene are DFQATT and SNEGSKA (reference sequence). The DNA of the CDR3 is TGCAGTGCTGCGGACAGGGAAGCTTTCTTT. Translating gives CSAADREAFF.

This clonotype was counted a few times. The rearrangement links TRBV6-6 to TRBJ1-1; 8 positions match TRBD1. Trimming took 6 bases from V and 7 from J; bases not matched to a gene: 10. The CDR3 has 14 amino acids. Germline loops: CDR1 MNHNY, CDR2 SVGAGI (reference sequence). This CDR3 reads CASSPQGVPVEAFF. As DNA, the CDR3 is TGTGCCAGCAGCCCACAGGGGGTCCCCGTTGAAGCTTTCTTT.

This clonotype occurred a few times. The chain carries TRBV7-2 and TRBJ2-3; tentatively, D is TRBD2 (6 bases). The V gene's germline CDR1 is SGHTA and CDR2 FQGNSA. V was cut by 4 bases and J by 2 bases, with 25 bases left in between. The CDR3 sequence is 19 residues long. CDR3 in DNA: TGTGCCAGCAGCTCAGTAGCGCGGGGCCGACTAGTTTCCACAGATACGCAGTATTTT. Its protein is CASSSVARGRLVSTDTQYF.

This clonotype was found many times. The V call is TRBV19, the J call TRBJ2-3; the match to TRBD2 covers 7 bases. The CDR3 is made up of 13 amino acids. Germline values: CDR1 LNHDA, CDR2 SQIVND (reference sequence). The junction had 2 bases not matched to a gene; V was cut back by 6 bases and J by 2 bases. CDR3 sequence reads: CASSAGVTDTQYF. CDR3 coding DNA: TGTGCCAGTAGCGCGGGAGTCACAGATACGCAGTATTTT.

This rearrangement joins TRBV20-1 to TRBJ1-5; 7 nucleotides align to TRBD1. From germline, CDR1 is DFQATT and CDR2 SNEGSKA (reference sequence). J was trimmed by 4 bases and V by 1 base; bases with no gene match: 7. CDR3 length equals 15 residues. The CDR3 nucleotides read TGCAGTGCTAGAGGACAGGGAAATCTAAATCAGCCCCAGCATTTT. Amino acids: CSARGQGNLNQPQHF.

There are a few counts of this clonotype. V usage is TRBV27 and J usage is TRBJ2-1; D is perhaps TRBD2 (6 bases). Germline CDR1 and CDR2: MNHEY and SMNVEV (reference sequence). The CDR3 extends over 17 amino acids. V shed 1 base and J shed 4 bases, with 17 bases lying between them. The CDR3 DNA reads TGTGCCAGCAGTTTATGGAAGGTAGCGGAACCTTACAATGAGCAGTTCTTC. Its translation: CASSLWKVAEPYNEQFF.

This clonotype has a handful of counts. This rearrangement joins TRBV6-2 or TRBV6-3 to TRBJ2-1; no clear D. CDR1 and CDR2 from the germline V gene are MNHEY and SVGEGT. The ends were cut back, 2 bases at V and 3 bases at J, with 11 bases in the middle. CDR3 length: 15 amino acids. The CDR3 nucleotides read TGTGCCAGCAGTTACATGGGGTCCTTCTACAATGAGCAGTTCTTC. This encodes CASSYMGSFYNEQFF.

The J gene is TRBJ2-2, the V gene TRBV20-1, with D uncertain. Germline CDR1 is DFQATT and CDR2 is SNEGSKA (reference sequence). With 0 bases removed from V and 3 bases from J, the gap between germline ends came to 8 bases. The CDR3 extends over 14 amino acids. The CDR3 region has the DNA TGCAGTGCTAGAGAGCCCCGGGACACCGGGGAGCTGTTTTTT. This sequence encodes CSAREPRDTGELFF.

The chain carries TRBV25-1 and TRBJ1-1; a weak D match, TRBD1 (6 bases). Trimming shortened V by 5 bases and J by 5 bases, and 15 bases separated the two germline ends. Germline V gene data show CDR1 as MGHDK and CDR2 as SYGVNS. This CDR3 comprises 14 residues. Written as DNA, the CDR3 is TGTGCCAGCAGTAGAACAGGGAAAGGGACTGAAGCTTTCTTT. As protein: CASSRTGKGTEAFF.

This clonotype was detected only a few times. CDR3 coding DNA: TGTGCCAGCAGGATCGACAGGGTTGGGGACACTGAAGCTTTCTTT. It is translated as CASRIDRVGDTEAFF. The chain uses TRBV28 and TRBJ1-1, with 7 positions matching TRBD1. This CDR3 is built from 15 residues. V gave up 6 bases and J gave up 3 bases; unmatched junction bases: 10. Looked up from germline, CDR1 is MDHEN and CDR2 is SYDVKM. Full variable domain (remainder filled in from reference TRBV28 and TRBJ1-1): DVKVTQSSRYLVKRTGEKVFLECVQDMDHENMFWYRQDPGLGLRLIYFSYDVKMKEKGDIPEGYSVSREKKERFSLILESASTNQTSMYLCASRIDRVGDTEAFFGQGTRLTVV.

This clonotype showed up many times. The chain links TRBV12-3 or TRBV12-4 to TRBJ1-1, with 8 bases identical to TRBD1. This CDR3 has 21 amino acids. Trimming at V came to 8 bases and at J to 0 bases, leaving 26 bases not matched to a gene. The CDR3 is CASRYLSRGGIPDRVNTEAFF. CDR3 nucleotide sequence: TGTGCCAGCCGATATCTCTCTAGGGGTGGGATCCCGGACAGGGTGAACACTGAAGCTTTCTTT.

This clonotype has a count of ten or more. The chain couples TRBV24-1 to TRBJ2-1, with 8 bases lining up with TRBD1. CDR1 is KGHDR, CDR2 SFDVKD, per germline. Trimming took 2 bases from V and 6 from J; bases not matched to a gene: 2. The CDR3 extends over 14 amino acids. The CDR3 loop is CATSDYDRGNEQFF. The DNA for the CDR3 is TGTGCCACCAGTGATTATGACAGGGGCAATGAGCAGTTCTTC.

This clonotype came up a few times. The chain links TRBV29-1 to TRBJ2-5, with a weak D call TRBD2 (5 bases). CDR3 length: 10 residues. Trimming pared 7 bases from V and 9 bases from J, leaving 12 bases between. CDR1 is SQVTM, CDR2 ANQGSEA, per germline. The CDR3 spells CSASTGSQYF. The CDR3 DNA follows: TGCAGCGCCTCTACGGGGTCCCAGTACTTC.

The V call is TRBV20-1, the J call TRBJ1-4, with D perhaps matching TRBD1 (6 bases). V was cut by 6 bases and J by 6 bases, with 11 bases left in between. This CDR3 region has 12 residues. Looked up from germline, CDR1 is DFQATT and CDR2 is SNEGSKA (reference sequence). CDR3 sequence reads: CSARGFDEKLFF. CDR3 sequence (DNA): TGCAGTGCCAGGGGCTTTGATGAAAAACTGTTTTTT.

The chain carries TRBV7-2 and TRBJ1-2, with D hard to call. The CDR3 runs 12 residues. Germline V gene data show CDR1 as SGHTA and CDR2 as FQGNSA. The ends were cut back, 2 bases at V and 5 bases at J, with 6 bases in the middle. CDR3 in amino acids: CASSLSLYGYTF. CDR3 bases: TGTGCCAGCAGCTTATCACTGTATGGCTACACCTTC.

This clonotype was counted a few times. The CDR3 loop reads CSARKVAGGRYDEQFF. DNA for the CDR3: TGCAGTGCTAGGAAGGTAGCGGGAGGGCGATACGATGAGCAGTTCTTC. V usage is TRBV20-1 and J usage is TRBJ2-1; 11 bases agree with TRBD2. Trimming cost V 3 bases and J 8 bases; bases outside gene matches: 12. CDR1 and CDR2 from the germline V gene are DFQATT and SNEGSKA (reference sequence). This CDR3 is built from 16 residues.

This clonotype was recorded at least ten times. The chain combines TRBV29-1 with TRBJ2-1, with D possibly TRBD2 on 6 matching bases. The V end lost 5 bases, the J end lost 4 bases, and 9 bases lay between the germline ends. The CDR3 consists of 12 residues. Per germline, CDR1 SQVTM and CDR2 ANQGSEA. CDR3 bases: TGCAGCGTTTTAGCGGCGTACAATGAGCAGTTCTTC. Protein: CSVLAAYNEQFF.

This clonotype has a handful of counts. This chain joins TRBV19 and TRBJ1-1; TRBD1 matches at 8 bases. The junction had 6 bases not matched to a gene; V was cut back by 5 bases and J by 4 bases. The CDR3 consists of 14 residues. From germline, CDR1 is LNHDA and CDR2 SQIVND (reference sequence). CDR3 in amino acids: CASSQGAGVTEAFF. The CDR3 DNA is TGTGCCAGTAGTCAGGGGGCAGGTGTCACTGAAGCTTTCTTT. The full variable domain, rest sourced from reference TRBV19 and TRBJ1-1, is DGGITQSPKYLFRKEGQNVTLSCEQNLNHDAMYWYRQDPGQGLRLIYYSQIVNDFQKGDIAEGYSVSREKKESFPLTVTSAQKNPTAFYLCASSQGAGVTEAFFGQGTRLTVV.